This T cell receptor beta chain was found in a study of CD4 and CD8 cells across lung adenocarcinoma regions. This CDR3 is built from 13 residues. Trimming pared 7 bases from V and 13 bases from J, leaving 17 bases between. The germline CDR1 and CDR2 sequences are MNHEY and SVGAGI. Via MiXCR, TCRdb re-called the PCR reads, giving one row per CDR3 protein. The table lists around 23,000 distinct CDR3 sequences, more than 40% of them singletons. Sequencing used CD8+ T cells from the center of a lung tumor. The sequence was obtained from a male donor with lung adenocarcinoma. The CD4 and CD8 labels of this study may be unreliable. The V gene is TRBV6-5, the J gene TRBJ1-6; D perhaps matches TRBD1 (5 bases). The CDR3 loop reads CASNWGYHQPLHF. In DNA form, the CDR3 reads TGTGCCAGCAATTGGGGGTACCATCAGCCCCTCCACTTT.